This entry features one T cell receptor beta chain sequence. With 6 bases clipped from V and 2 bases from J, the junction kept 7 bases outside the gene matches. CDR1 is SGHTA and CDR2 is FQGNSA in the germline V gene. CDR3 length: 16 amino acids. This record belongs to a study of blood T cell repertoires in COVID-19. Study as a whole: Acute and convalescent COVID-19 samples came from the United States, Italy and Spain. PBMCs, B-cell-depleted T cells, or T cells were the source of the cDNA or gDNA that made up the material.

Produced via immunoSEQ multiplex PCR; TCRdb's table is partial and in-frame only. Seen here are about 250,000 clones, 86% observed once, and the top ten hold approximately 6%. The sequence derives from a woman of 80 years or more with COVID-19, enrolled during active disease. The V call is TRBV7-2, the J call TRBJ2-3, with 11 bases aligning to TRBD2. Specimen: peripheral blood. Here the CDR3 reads CASSPGLAGTTDTQYF. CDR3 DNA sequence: TGTGCCAGCAGTCCTGGACTAGCGGGTACCACAGATACGCAGTATTTT. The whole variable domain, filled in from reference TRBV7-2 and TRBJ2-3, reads GAGVSQSPSNKVTEKGKDVELRCDPISGHTALYWYRQSLGQGLEFLIYFQGNSAPDKSGLPSDRFSAERTGGSVSTLTIQRTQQEDSAVYLCASSPGLAGTTDTQYFGPGTRLTVL.